This passage covers 21 T cell receptor beta chains from one sample sequenced in a study of T cell clonality in common variable immunodeficiency. Here immunoSEQ multiplex PCR was the method, and the copy in TCRdb shows in-frame clones only, minus some. Captured here are under 65,000 clones, none seen once; the top ten comprise around 0.82%. Input material: peripheral blood mononuclear cells. The receptor source for this set is a person between 18 and 69 years old in good health.

This clone was detected ten times or more. The missing CDR3 end, 3 residues past where the read stops, is filled in from the germline J gene. The V and J genes are TRBV30 and TRBJ1-4; perhaps TRBD1 as D (5 bases). Between the trimmed V and J ends, which lost 2 bases and 4 bases, there was a span of 8 bases. This CDR3 has 13 residues. Per germline, CDR1 GTSNPN and CDR2 SVGIG (reference sequence). CDR3 amino acids: CAWSNGGNEKLFF. The sequenced CDR3 bases are TGTGCCTGGAGTAACGGGGGTAATGAAAAA.

Ten or more counts support this clone. The read halts 3 residues ahead of the CDR3 end, with the missing end drawn from the germline J gene. The chain is built from TRBV2 and TRBJ1-2; 10 bases are a match to TRBD1. The V segment lost 3 bases and the J segment 4 bases; nucleotides outside the gene matches: 5. The germline V gene has CDR1 SNHLY and CDR2 FYNNEI. The CDR3 has 15 residues. Partial CDR3 DNA: TGTGCCAGCAGTGATCCGGGACAGGGGTCCTATGGC. It specifies CASSDPGQGSYG. The complete CDR3 reads CASSDPGQGSYGYTF. Combining the CDR3 with reference TRBV2 and TRBJ1-2 gives the whole variable domain EPEVTQTPSHQVTQMGQEVILRCVPISNHLYFYWYRQILGQKVEFLVSFYNNEISEKSEIFDDQFSVERPDGSNFTLKIRSTKLEDSAMYFCASSDPGQGSYGYTFGSGTRLTVV.

Note on this clone: The CDR3 end is not reached by the read, which stops 3 residues before it; the germline J gene fills it in. V gene TRBV7-8 combines with J gene TRBJ1-2; D might be TRBD1 (6 bases). CDR3 length: 15 amino acids. V dropped 4 bases and J dropped 7 bases, with 19 bases sitting between them. The germline CDR1 and CDR2 sequences are SGHVS and FQNEAQ. CDR3 amino acids: CASSSGTTGNGGYTF. CDR3 bases read: TGTGCCAGCAGCTCAGGCACTACAGGGAATGGTGGC.

This clone was recorded at least ten times. Compared with germline, one end of the junction differs, possibly owing to a read error. The read ends 3 residues before the CDR3 terminus; that terminus is restored from the germline J gene. Other DNA sequences of this sample code for an identical CDR3. The J gene is TRBJ1-3, the V gene TRBV12-5; D not resolved. CDR1 and CDR2 from the germline V gene are LGHNT and FRNRAP. There are 11 residues in the CDR3. CDR3 DNA, as far as it was read: TGTGCCTCCGGGGTTGGAAACACG. Translated: CASGVGNT. The entire CDR3 protein is CASGVGNTIYF.

This clone was seen repeatedly, ten times or more. The read ends 3 residues early relative to the CDR3; the germline J gene fills the gap. The rearrangement links TRBV5-1 to TRBJ2-1; D may correspond to TRBD1 or TRBD2 (5 bases each). This CDR3 region has 14 residues. Germline CDR1 and CDR2: SGHRS and YFSETQ. Trimming stripped 5 bases from V and 0 bases from J, with 9 bases between. CDR3 residues: CASREGSSYNEQFF. The CDR3 bases that were read are TGCGCCAGCAGAGAGGGGAGCTCCTACAATGAG.

Concerning this clone itself: A much larger clone differs from this one at a single base, so this may be a read error. The CDR3 extends 3 residues past the end of the read, so its final part is completed from the germline J gene. This chain links TRBV4-2 with TRBJ2-5; 9 bases fit TRBD2. Germline-derived CDR1 and CDR2 are LGHNA and YNFKEQ. The CDR3 has 17 amino acids. Incomplete CDR3 DNA: TGTGCCAGCAGCCCCGCCGGGGGAGCGGGAGGTGTAGATACC. This translates into CASSPAGGAGGVDT. The entire CDR3 protein is CASSPAGGAGGVDTQYF.

The table lists this clone with many counts. With the read ending 3 residues before the CDR3 end, the germline J gene is used to fill in that end. The chain carries TRBV2 and TRBJ1-6; TRBD1 matches 7 bases. The CDR3 spans 14 residues. V trimming: 3 bases; J trimming: 10 bases; junction bases outside the gene matches: 6. Germline-derived CDR1 and CDR2 are SNHLY and FYNNEI. CDR3 in amino acids: CASSDRGQRSPLHF. The CDR3 DNA, read in part, is TGTGCCAGCAGTGATAGGGGACAGAGGTCACCC.

This clone has at least ten counts. The DNA ends 3 residues before the CDR3 does, and the rest of the CDR3 is filled in from the germline J gene. This chain links TRBV5-1 with TRBJ2-3, with 8 positions matching TRBD2. Germline V CDR1 and CDR2: SGHRS, YFSETQ. V shed 0 bases, J shed 6 bases, and the junction held 9 bases outside the gene matches. This CDR3 has 16 amino acids. The DNA read from the CDR3 is TGCGCCAGCAGCTTGGGGTCTAGCGGGTTGAGGGATACG. Translating gives CASSLGSSGLRDT. The entire CDR3 protein reads CASSLGSSGLRDTQYF.

This clone was seen many times. The read gets to within 3 residues of the CDR3 end, and the germline J gene fills in the rest. The rearrangement links TRBV20-1 to TRBJ2-1, with a possible D match to TRBD2 (5 bases). CDR1 is DFQATT, CDR2 SNEGSKA, per germline (reference sequence). With 0 bases removed from V and 7 bases from J, the gap between germline ends came to 22 bases. The CDR3 runs 17 residues. Partial CDR3 DNA: TGCAGTGCTAGAGATTGGTCAAGCCAGAAACTAGGGAATGAG. Its translation: CSARDWSSQKLGNE. The full-length CDR3 reads as CSARDWSSQKLGNEQFF.

At least ten counts were recorded for this clone. CDR3 residues: CASSIDTQTYNEQFF. The CDR3 bases that were read are TGTGCCAGTAGTATTGACACCCAAACCTACAATGAG. V is TRBV19 and J is TRBJ2-1; D call uncertain. The sequenced fragment ends 3 residues before the CDR3 boundary, so the rest is inferred from the germline J gene. In germline, CDR1 is LNHDA, CDR2 SQIVND (reference sequence). V dropped 3 bases and J dropped 2 bases, with 11 bases sitting between them. The CDR3 consists of 15 residues. Using reference TRBV19 and TRBJ2-1 for the parts outside the CDR3, the full variable domain is DGGITQSPKYLFRKEGQNVTLSCEQNLNHDAMYWYRQDPGQGLRLIYYSQIVNDFQKGDIAEGYSVSREKKESFPLTVTSAQKNPTAFYLCASSIDTQTYNEQFFGPGTRLTVL.

This clone showed up many times. Sequencing ends 3 residues short of the CDR3 end; the germline J gene provides the rest. The gene calls are TRBV7-2 and TRBJ2-1; D remains unclear. Trimming took off 2 bases at V and 3 bases at J, with 8 bases between the two ends. CDR3 size: 14 residues. Per the germline V gene, CDR1 is SGHTA and CDR2 is FQGNSA. The sequenced part of the CDR3 DNA is TGTGCCAGCAGCTTATACCTAGGCTACAATGAG. The encoded protein is CASSLYLGYNE. The full CDR3 sequence reads CASSLYLGYNEQFF.

This clone has at least ten counts. The missing CDR3 end, 3 residues past where the read stops, is filled in from the germline J gene. This sequence joins TRBV10-3 and TRBJ1-1; TRBD1 is a possible D gene (5 bases). This CDR3 region has 18 residues. The ends were cut back, 0 bases at V and 5 bases at J, with 22 bases in the middle. Germline V gene data show CDR1 as ENHRY and CDR2 as SYGVKD. The chain's CDR3 is CAISESRGGRSRRTEAFF. The CDR3 DNA, read in part, is TGTGCCATCAGTGAGTCGCGGGGGGGGAGGTCCAGAAGGACTGAA.

This clone was seen ten or more times. Compared with germline, one end of the junction differs, possibly owing to a read error. The read ends 3 residues before the CDR3 terminus; that terminus is restored from the germline J gene. This chain uses TRBV4-2 with TRBJ1-6; D unclear. Germline CDR1 and CDR2: LGHNA and YNFKEQ. The CDR3 has 15 amino acids. Incomplete CDR3 DNA: TGCGCCAGCAGCCACATTACGATGGAAGGGTCACCC. This encodes CASSHITMEGSP. The CDR3 reads in full as CASSHITMEGSPLHF.

This clone was counted at least ten times. The read terminates 3 residues ahead of where the CDR3 ends, so the germline J gene completes it. J is TRBJ1-2 and V is TRBV28; D unresolved. This CDR3 has 13 amino acids. Germline CDR1 is MDHEN and CDR2 is SYDVKM. Trimming shortened V by 3 bases and J by 2 bases, and 7 bases separated the two germline ends. The CDR3 sequence is CASSFGGNYGYTF. The sequenced CDR3 bases are TGTGCCAGCAGTTTCGGCGGGAACTATGGC.

This clone was seen a handful of times. Given a much more abundant clone one base away, this may be a read error. The CDR3 protein is CASSPEAGGGDTQYF. Partial CDR3 DNA: TGTGCCAGCAGTCCCGAGGCGGGAGGGGGAGATACC. The chain links TRBV6-4 to TRBJ2-5, with 9 bases identical to TRBD2. The missing CDR3 end, 3 residues past where the read stops, is filled in from the germline J gene. The germline V gene has CDR1 MRHNA and CDR2 SNTAGT. The CDR3 consists of 15 residues.

In this sample, this clone turned up many times. The CDR3 extends 3 residues past the end of the read, so its final part is completed from the germline J gene. The chain links TRBV20-1 to TRBJ1-1, with a tentative D call TRBD1 (5 bases). The CDR3 covers 16 residues. Germline CDR1 DFQATT, CDR2 SNEGSKA (reference sequence). V dropped 0 bases and J dropped 1 base, with 15 bases sitting between them. CDR3 DNA, as far as it was read: TGCAGTGCTAGAGATTGGCGGGGCCAGACGAACACTGAA. This encodes CSARDWRGQTNTE. The CDR3, in full, reads CSARDWRGQTNTEAFF.

This clone was recorded at least ten times. The read ends 3 residues shy of where the CDR3 ends; the end is completed using the germline J gene. The chain links TRBV5-1 to TRBJ2-7, with D tentatively TRBD2 (6 bases). With 5 bases removed from V and 4 bases from J, the gap between germline ends came to 10 bases. The CDR3 is 12 residues long. Germline CDR1 reads SGHRS; CDR2 reads YFSETQ. The DNA read from the CDR3 is TGCGCCAGCAGGCGGGATTTTTACGAG. The encoded protein is CASRRDFYE. The complete CDR3 sequence is CASRRDFYEQYF.

This clone was counted many times. The missing CDR3 end, 3 residues past where the read stops, is filled in from the germline J gene. The chain couples TRBV7-9 to TRBJ1-1; 9 positions match TRBD1. Losses at the gene ends were 5 bases for V and 7 bases for J; bases not matched to a gene: 11. Germline CDR1 SEHNR, CDR2 FQNEAQ (reference sequence). The CDR3 covers 15 residues. CDR3 bases read: TGTGCCAGCAGCGGGTCCGGGACAGGGCTCCTTGAA. It translates to CASSGSGTGLLE. The full CDR3 sequence reads CASSGSGTGLLEAFF.

This clone was seen at least ten times. CDR3 residues: CASKDSGDTGELFF. The DNA read from the CDR3 is TGTGCCAGCAAAGATAGCGGGGACACCGGGGAG. The chain joins TRBV6-2 or TRBV6-3 to TRBJ2-2; 8 nucleotides agree with TRBD2. The sequenced fragment ends 3 residues before the CDR3 boundary, so the rest is inferred from the germline J gene. The CDR3 extends over 14 amino acids. After removal of 7 bases from V and 3 bases from J, the junction contained 4 bases not matched to a gene. Germline CDR1 MNHEY, CDR2 SVGEGT.

This clone was detected ten times or more. The read ends 3 residues shy of where the CDR3 ends; the end is completed using the germline J gene. The chain joins TRBV6-2 or TRBV6-3 to TRBJ2-5, with unresolved D. From germline, CDR1 is MNHEY and CDR2 SVGEGT. The CDR3 extends over 15 amino acids. Between the trimmed V and J ends, which lost 2 bases and 4 bases, there was a span of 14 bases. Partial CDR3 DNA: TGTGCCAGCAGTTACACAGATACAGTAATAGAGACC. Amino acids: CASSYTDTVIET. The entire CDR3 protein reads CASSYTDTVIETQYF.

This clone was recorded many times. The read ends 3 residues early relative to the CDR3; the germline J gene fills the gap. The chain carries TRBV18 and TRBJ1-2; D call uncertain. Per germline, CDR1 KGHSH and CDR2 LQKENI. The CDR3 loop spans 12 amino acids. The V end lost 3 bases, the J end lost 7 bases, and 9 bases lay between the germline ends. The CDR3 is CASSPEASGYTF. CDR3 DNA, as far as it was read: TGTGCCAGCTCACCGGAAGCGAGTGGC. The complete variable domain, with remaining parts taken from reference TRBV18 and TRBJ1-2, reads NAGVMQNPRHLVRRRGQEARLRCSPMKGHSHVYWYRQLPEEGLKFMVYLQKENIIDESGMPKERFSAEFPKEGPSILRIQQVVRGDSAAYFCASSPEASGYTFGSGTRLTVV.